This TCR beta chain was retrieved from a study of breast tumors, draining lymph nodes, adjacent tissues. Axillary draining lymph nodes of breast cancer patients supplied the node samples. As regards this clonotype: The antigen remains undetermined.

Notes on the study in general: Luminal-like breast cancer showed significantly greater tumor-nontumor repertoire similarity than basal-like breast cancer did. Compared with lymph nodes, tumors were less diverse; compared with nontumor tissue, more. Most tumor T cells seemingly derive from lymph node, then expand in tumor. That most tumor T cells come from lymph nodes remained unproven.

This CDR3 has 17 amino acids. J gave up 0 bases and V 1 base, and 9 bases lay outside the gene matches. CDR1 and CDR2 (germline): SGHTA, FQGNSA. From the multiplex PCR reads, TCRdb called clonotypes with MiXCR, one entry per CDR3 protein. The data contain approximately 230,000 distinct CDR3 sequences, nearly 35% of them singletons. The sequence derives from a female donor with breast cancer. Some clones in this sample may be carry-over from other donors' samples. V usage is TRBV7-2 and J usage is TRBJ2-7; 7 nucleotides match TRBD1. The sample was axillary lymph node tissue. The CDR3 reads CASSLVTIGGASYEQYF. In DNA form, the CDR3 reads TGTGCCAGCAGCTTAGTTACCATAGGGGGCGCCTCCTACGAGCAGTACTTC.